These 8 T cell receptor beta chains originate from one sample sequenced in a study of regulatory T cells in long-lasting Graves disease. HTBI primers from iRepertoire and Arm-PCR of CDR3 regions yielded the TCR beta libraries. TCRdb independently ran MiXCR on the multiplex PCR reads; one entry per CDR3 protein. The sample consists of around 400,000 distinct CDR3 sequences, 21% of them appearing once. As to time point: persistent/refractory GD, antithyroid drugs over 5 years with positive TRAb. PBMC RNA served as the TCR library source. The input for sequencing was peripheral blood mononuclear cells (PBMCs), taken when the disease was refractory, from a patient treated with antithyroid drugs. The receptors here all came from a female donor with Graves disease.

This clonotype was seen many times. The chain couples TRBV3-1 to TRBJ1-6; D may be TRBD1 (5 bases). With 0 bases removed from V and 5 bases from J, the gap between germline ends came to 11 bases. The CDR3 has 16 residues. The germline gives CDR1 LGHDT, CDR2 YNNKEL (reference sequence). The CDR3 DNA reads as TGTGCCAGCAGCCAAGAGGGGACCGCTGATAATTCACCCCTCCACTTT. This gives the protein CASSQEGTADNSPLHF.

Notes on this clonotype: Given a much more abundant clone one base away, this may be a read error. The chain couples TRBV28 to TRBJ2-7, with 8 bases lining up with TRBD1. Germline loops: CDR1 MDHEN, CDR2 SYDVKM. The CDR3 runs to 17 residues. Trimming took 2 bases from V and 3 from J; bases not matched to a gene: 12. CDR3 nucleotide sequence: TGTGCCAGCAGTTTAAGGGCAGGGGGCGTTTACTACTACGAGCAGTACTTC. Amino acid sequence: CASSLRAGGVYYYEQYF.

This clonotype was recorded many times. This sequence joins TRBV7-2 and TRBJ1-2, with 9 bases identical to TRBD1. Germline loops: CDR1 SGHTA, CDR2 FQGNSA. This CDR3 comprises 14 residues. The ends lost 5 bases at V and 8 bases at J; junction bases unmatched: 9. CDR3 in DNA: TGTGCCAGCAGCACTGGGACAGGGAGACGGGGCTACACCTTC. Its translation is CASSTGTGRRGYTF.

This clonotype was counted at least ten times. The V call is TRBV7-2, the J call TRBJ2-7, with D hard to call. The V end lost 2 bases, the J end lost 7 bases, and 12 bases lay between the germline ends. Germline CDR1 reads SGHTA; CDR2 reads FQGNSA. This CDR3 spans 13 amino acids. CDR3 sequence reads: CASSLMSLREQYF. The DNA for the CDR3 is TGTGCCAGCAGCTTAATGAGCTTAAGGGAGCAGTACTTC.

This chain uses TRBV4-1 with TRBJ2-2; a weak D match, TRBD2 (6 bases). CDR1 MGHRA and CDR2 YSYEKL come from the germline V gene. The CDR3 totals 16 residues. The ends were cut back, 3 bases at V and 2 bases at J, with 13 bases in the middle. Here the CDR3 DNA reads TGCGCCAGCAGCCAGGACCGGACTATAAACACCGGGGAGCTGTTTTTT. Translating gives CASSQDRTINTGELFF.

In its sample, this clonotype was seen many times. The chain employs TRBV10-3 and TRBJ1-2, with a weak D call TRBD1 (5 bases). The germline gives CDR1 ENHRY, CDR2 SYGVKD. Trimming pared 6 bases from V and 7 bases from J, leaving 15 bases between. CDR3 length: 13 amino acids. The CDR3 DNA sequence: TGTGCCATCAGCGAGGGCAGGGATGGTGGCTACACCTTC. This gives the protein CAISEGRDGGYTF.

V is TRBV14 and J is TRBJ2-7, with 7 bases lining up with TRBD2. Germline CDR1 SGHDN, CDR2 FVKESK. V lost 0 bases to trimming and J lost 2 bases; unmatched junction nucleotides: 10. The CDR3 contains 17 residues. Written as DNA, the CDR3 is TGTGCCAGCAGCCAAGAAAGTGGGCGGGAGCGACCCTACGAGCAGTACTTC. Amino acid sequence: CASSQESGRERPYEQYF.

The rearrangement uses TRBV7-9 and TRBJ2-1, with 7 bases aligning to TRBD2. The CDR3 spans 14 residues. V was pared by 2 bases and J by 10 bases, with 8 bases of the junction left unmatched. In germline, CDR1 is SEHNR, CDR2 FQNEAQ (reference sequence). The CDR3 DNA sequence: TGTGCCAGCAGCTTATATTCGGGGGGAGAAGAGCAGTTCTTC. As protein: CASSLYSGGEEQFF.